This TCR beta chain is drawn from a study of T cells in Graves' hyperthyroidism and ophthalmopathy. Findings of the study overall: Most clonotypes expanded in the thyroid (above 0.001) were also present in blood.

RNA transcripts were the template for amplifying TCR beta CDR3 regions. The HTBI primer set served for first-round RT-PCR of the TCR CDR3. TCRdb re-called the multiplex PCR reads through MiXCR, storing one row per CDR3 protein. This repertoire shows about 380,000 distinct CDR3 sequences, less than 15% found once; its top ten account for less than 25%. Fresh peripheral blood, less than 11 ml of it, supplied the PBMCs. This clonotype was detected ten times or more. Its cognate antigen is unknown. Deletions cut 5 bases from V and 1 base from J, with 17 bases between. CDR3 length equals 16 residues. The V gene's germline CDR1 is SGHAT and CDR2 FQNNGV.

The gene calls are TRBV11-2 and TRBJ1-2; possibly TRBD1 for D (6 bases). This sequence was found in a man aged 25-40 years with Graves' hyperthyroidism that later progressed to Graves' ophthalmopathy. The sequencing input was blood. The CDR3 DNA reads TGTGCCAGCAGCCCCGCCGGAGGGACAATTAACTATGGCTACACCTTC. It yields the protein CASSPAGGTINYGYTF. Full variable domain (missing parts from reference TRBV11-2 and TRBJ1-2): EAGVAQSPRYKIIEKRQSVAFWCNPISGHATLYWYQQILGQGPKLLIQFQNNGVVDDSQLPKDRFSAERLKGVDSTLKIQPAKLEDSAVYLCASSPAGGTINYGYTFGSGTRLTVV.